This section outlines one T cell receptor (beta chain) sequence together with its context. Antigen unknown. Trimming took 10 bases from V and 10 from J, leaving 20 bases between them. Germline CDR1 and CDR2: MNHEY and SVGAGI. CDR3 length equals 13 residues. These data come from a study of PD-1 blockade in classical Hodgkin lymphoma. Notes on the study in general: Baseline TCR diversity was reportedly lower in newly diagnosed patients than healthy donors.

Noted time point: cycle 4 day 1 (C4D1), after more than five weeks of nivolumab. Each patient experienced a relapse that followed autologous stem cell transplantation, and brentuximab vedotin exposure varied. Complete response, partial response or progressive disease made up the best responses. Measured with immunoSEQ multiplex PCR; TCRdb has only the in-frame clones, and not every one. The sample gives roughly 52,000 clones, 86% of which show up once; roughly 7% is in the top ten. J is TRBJ2-1 and V is TRBV6-5; TRBD2 might be the D (6 bases). Specimen: peripheral blood mononuclear cells (PBMCs), collected before the fourth cycle of nivolumab. The clonotype was recovered from a human donor with classical Hodgkin lymphoma. CDR3 residues: CAIPTGVRVEQFF. The CDR3 DNA reads as TGTGCCATCCCGACGGGAGTACGGGTAGAGCAGTTCTTC.